Detailed here is one T cell receptor beta chain. Its matching antigen is unknown. CDR3 length: 14 amino acids. The germline V gene encodes CDR1 MDHEN and CDR2 SYDVKM. Trimming cost V 8 bases and J 0 bases, with 13 bases left between them. This entry comes from a study of blood T cells in healthy people across ages. For the second PCR, which ran for about 6 to 12 cycles, a sample-barcoded 5' primer and a J-beta primer mix were used. A template-switch adaptor with 12 random nucleotides tagged each cDNA molecule. TCRdb analysed the 5' RACE reads with MiXCR anew, one entry per CDR3 protein. The profile shows approximately 1.5 million distinct CDR3 sequences, under 55% of them singletons. Study conclusions and caveats: Roughly linear declines in TCR beta diversity per million T cells occurred with age. Diversity was estimated from one million T cells, and these estimates were considered underestimates.

Sequencing was carried out using blood. This TCR came from a woman aged 18-35 years in good health. V and J are TRBV28 and TRBJ1-1; no reliable D call. The chain's CDR3 is CASHLTAMNTEAFF. CDR3 nucleotides: TGTGCCAGCCACCTCACAGCCATGAACACTGAAGCTTTCTTT.